The rows below give T cell receptor beta chains drawn from one sample of a study of T cells in Graves' hyperthyroidism and ophthalmopathy. Using its own MiXCR run on the multiplex PCR reads, TCRdb lists one record per CDR3 protein. Among hundreds of thousands of distinct CDR3 sequences listed, approximately 14% were seen once. Sequenced input: blood. Receptors were obtained from a woman under 30 with Graves' hyperthyroidism. The CDR3 runs from the conserved cysteine through the conserved F or W. The D gene is left open where the match is weak. Expanded clones are given a class, and other clones once, few, many or no size at all.

V	D	J	size	CDR3	DNA
TRBV4-3	.	TRBJ1-1	many	CASSQRVGTEAFF	TGCGCCAGCAGCCAGCGGGTGGGCACTGAAGCTTTCTTT
TRBV9	.	TRBJ1-1	.	CASSAQLNTEAFF	TGTGCCAGCAGCGCTCAGCTGAACACTGAAGCTTTCTTT
TRBV20-1	TRBD1	TRBJ2-7	many	CSAPGTGLNEQYF	TGCAGTGCTCCCGGGACAGGATTAAACGAGCAGTACTTC
TRBV28	.	TRBJ2-7	many	CASSGGPSYEQYF	TGTGCCAGCAGCGGGGGGCCCTCCTACGAGCAGTACTTC
TRBV6-2/TRBV6-3	.	TRBJ1-1	few	CASSYSTGSEAFF	TGTGCCAGCAGTTACTCGACAGGATCTGAAGCTTTCTTT
TRBV4-3	.	TRBJ2-1	.	CASSQAEGYNEQFF	TGCGCCAGCAGCCAAGCGGAGGGGTACAATGAGCAGTTCTTC
TRBV27	.	TRBJ2-7	.	CASGLSFINEQYF	TGTGCCAGCGGTTTATCGTTTATCAACGAGCAGTACTTC
TRBV20-1	.	TRBJ2-7	few	CSGRDTRTYEQYF	TGCAGTGGACGGGACACCCGGACCTACGAGCAGTACTTC
TRBV3-1	.	TRBJ1-4	many	CASSLRQDGKLFF	TGTGCCAGCAGCCTAAGACAGGATGGTAAACTGTTTTTT
TRBV4-1	.	TRBJ2-2	.	CASSPGTSLFF	TGCGCCAGCAGCCCAGGGACGAGTCTGTTTTTT
TRBV7-2	TRBD2	TRBJ2-5	many	CASSPSGTGETQYF	TGTGCCAGCAGCCCTAGCGGCACCGGGGAGACCCAGTACTTC
TRBV29-1	.	TRBJ2-3	many	CSGSGAGTDTQYF	TGCAGTGGCTCGGGGGCTGGCACAGATACGCAGTATTTT
TRBV6-1	.	TRBJ2-2	.	CASNPAENTGELFF	TGTGCCAGCAACCCAGCGGAGAACACCGGGGAGCTGTTTTTT
TRBV15	.	TRBJ1-1	.	CATSTTKRGLTEAFF	TGTGCCACCAGCACGACAAAGAGGGGACTCACTGAAGCTTTCTTT